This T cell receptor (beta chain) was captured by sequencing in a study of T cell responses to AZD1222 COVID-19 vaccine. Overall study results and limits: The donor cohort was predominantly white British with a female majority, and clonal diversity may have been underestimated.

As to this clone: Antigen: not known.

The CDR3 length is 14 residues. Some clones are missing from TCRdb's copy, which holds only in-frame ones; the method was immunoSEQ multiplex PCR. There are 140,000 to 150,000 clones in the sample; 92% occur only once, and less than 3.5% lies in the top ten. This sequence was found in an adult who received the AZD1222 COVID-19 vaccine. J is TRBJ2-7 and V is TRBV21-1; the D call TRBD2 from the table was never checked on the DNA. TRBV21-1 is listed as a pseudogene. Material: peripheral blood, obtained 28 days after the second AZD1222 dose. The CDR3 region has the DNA TGTGCCAGCAGCTGCGGGAGGCCGATCTACGAGCAGTACTTC. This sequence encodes CASSCGRPIYEQYF.